Detailed here is one T cell receptor (beta chain). Its antigen is not known. In the PCR, 60 Vbeta and 13 Jbeta primers were used. The repertoire was sequenced with immunoSEQ multiplex PCR; TCRdb's copy has only in-frame clones and lacks some. The data hold 85,000 to 130,000 clones, with roughly four fifths observed a single time. This sample is drawn from a study of cytomegalovirus exposure and HLA in healthy donors. Overall study findings and caveats: Some TCR beta chains (164 of them) were listed as cytomegalovirus-associated. Testing in vitro showed a few CMV-associated chains specific for CMV antigens.

Germline CDR1 reads SGHVS; CDR2 reads FNYEAQ. The CDR3 sequence is 21 residues long. Trimming took 5 bases from V and 1 from J; bases not matched to a gene: 18. The sample was PBMCs. This receptor was obtained from a male donor in good health and CMV-seropositive. The gene calls are TRBV7-6 and TRBJ2-4, with 12 bases that match TRBD1. Here the CDR3 reads CASSPRGRGQGASMAKNIQYF. CDR3 nucleotides: TGTGCCAGCAGCCCCCGGGGGAGGGGACAGGGGGCGTCTATGGCCAAAAACATTCAGTACTTC.